A selection of T cell receptor beta chains follows, all from one sample in a study of OX40 agonist ivuxolimab in advanced cancers. Sequencing was performed with immunoSEQ multiplex PCR; in TCRdb, only in-frame clones are kept and a portion is missing. The table lists about 66,000 clones, about nine tenths of them singletons. Sequencing used CD4+ or CD8+ T cells sorted from blood, obtained in a trial of the OX40 agonist ivuxolimab. All receptors come from an adult with an advanced solid tumor such as melanoma, head and neck, liver or kidney cancer. Both conserved end residues are part of each CDR3. A D gene is named only where the DNA matches it firmly. Not all rows give a size; the values are once, few, many and, for expanded clones, a class.

clone_size d_call j_call v_call cdr3_nt cdr3_aa
once - TRBJ2-2 TRBV18 TGTGCCAGCTCACCCGGACAGAACACCGGGGAGCTGTTTTTT CASSPGQNTGELFF
- TRBD1 TRBJ2-7 TRBV5-1 TGCGCCAGCAGCGCGGACAGGGGTCCAGCCTACGAGCAGTACTTC CASSADRGPAYEQYF
- TRBD1 TRBJ1-1 TRBV5-6 TGTGCCAGCAGCTTACAGGGGCTGGGCACTGAAGCTTTCTTT CASSLQGLGTEAFF
- TRBD1 TRBJ1-6 TRBV11-3 TGTGCCAGCGGCACAGGGGGGAATTCACCCCTCCACTTT CASGTGGNSPLHF
once TRBD1 TRBJ2-7 TRBV5-1 TGCGCCAGCAGCTTGGCCTTAGGGACAGGGGTATACGAGCAGTACTTC CASSLALGTGVYEQYF
- - TRBJ1-5 TRBV10-3 TGTGCCATCAGTGCGGGGGAGGGCAATCAGCCCCAGCATTTT CAISAGEGNQPQHF
few - TRBJ1-5 TRBV19 TGTGCCAGTAGCTTCTCAGGGTTGTTAGCCTCTGGGAATCAGCCCCAGCATTTT CASSFSGLLASGNQPQHF
- - TRBJ1-1 TRBV7-2 TGTGCCAGCAGCTTAGGGGTAGGGGCCTCGGACACTGAAGCTTTCTTT CASSLGVGASDTEAFF
- TRBD2 TRBJ2-3 TRBV9 TGTGCCAGCAGCGCGGGACTAGCGGGTGGTACGCAGTATTTT CASSAGLAGGTQYF
- - TRBJ1-5 TRBV10-3 TGTGCCATCAGAAGCGCGAATCAGCCCCAGCATTTT CAIRSANQPQHF
- - TRBJ2-7 TRBV18 TGTGCCAGCTCACCATCCCGGGATAGTAGCGAGCAGTACTTC CASSPSRDSSEQYF
- - TRBJ2-7 TRBV25-1 TGTGCCAGCAGTGAGCCTCGTGGGGGGCCCGGCGAGCAGTACTTC CASSEPRGGPGEQYF
medium-sized - TRBJ2-3 TRBV25-1 TGTGCCAGCAGTGATAACGGGGTAGGCACAGATACGCAGTATTTT CASSDNGVGTDTQYF
once - TRBJ1-5 TRBV29-1 TGCAGCGTTTACAGCGTCAATCAGCCCCAGCATTTT CSVYSVNQPQHF
- - TRBJ2-3 TRBV7-2 TGTGCCAGCAGCCCACGGGGACATAGCACAGATACGCAGTATTTT CASSPRGHSTDTQYF
- - TRBJ1-1 TRBV5-1 TGCGCCAGCAGCTTGGAGGACCAAACCACTGAAGCTTTCTTT CASSLEDQTTEAFF
once TRBD1 TRBJ1-1 TRBV10-2 TGCGCCAGCAGCAGGGACAGTAACACTGAAGCTTTCTTT CASSRDSNTEAFF
- - TRBJ2-3 TRBV25-1 TGTGCCAGCAGTGAGCAAGGGGTGTATACGCAGTATTTT CASSEQGVYTQYF
few TRBD1 TRBJ1-1 TRBV30 TGTGCCCGGATGCGGGACAGGGGCGCTGAAGCTTTCTTT CARMRDRGAEAFF
- - TRBJ2-3 TRBV5-1 TGCGCCAGCACATCGGGGGACTCGAGCACAGATACGCAGTATTTT CASTSGDSSTDTQYF
- - TRBJ1-6 TRBV5-4 TGTGCCAGCAGCTTACAGGGAGGATCACCCCTCCACTTT CASSLQGGSPLHF
- TRBD1 TRBJ1-2 TRBV7-6 TGTGCCAGCAGCCGGGGGGCAGGGGGCGCTTCTAACTATGGCTACACCTTC CASSRGAGGASNYGYTF
- - TRBJ1-2 TRBV27 TGTGCCAGCAGCCGGGGGCAAGGCTATGGCTACACCTTC CASSRGQGYGYTF
- - TRBJ2-7 TRBV5-1 TGCGCCAGCAGCCCGGACACCACCCTGGACGAGCAGTACTTC CASSPDTTLDEQYF
- TRBD1 TRBJ1-3 TRBV18 TGTGCCAGCTCACAAAACAGGGGGCTTGGAAACACCATATATTTT CASSQNRGLGNTIYF
- TRBD1 TRBJ2-7 TRBV28 TGTGCCAGCAGTTGGACAGGGAGCAACGAGCAGTACTTC CASSWTGSNEQYF
- TRBD1 TRBJ1-1 TRBV5-4 TGTGCCAGCAGCCCCAGGGGGGGGAACACTGAAGCTTTCTTT CASSPRGGNTEAFF
- - TRBJ1-1 TRBV29-1 TGCAGCGTTGTGGGCCCCGGGGGGAACACTGAAGCTTTCTTT CSVVGPGGNTEAFF
- - TRBJ2-1 TRBV28 TGTGCCAGCAGTTTACCCGTTTACAATGAGCAGTTCTTC CASSLPVYNEQFF